The next 14 T cell receptor beta chains were all read from a single sample in a study of shared clonotypes between healthy human individuals. Assay used: immunoSEQ multiplex PCR; TCRdb lists only in-frame clones, some missing. The sample contains a few million clones, around nine tenths of which appear only once. Sample: naive CD4+ T cells sorted from blood. The subset: CD45RA+ positively selected. These receptors were obtained from a man aged 18 to 30 in good health.

The chain carries TRBV18 and TRBJ2-2; D gene ambiguous. This CDR3 region has 15 residues. V dropped 2 bases and J dropped 1 base, with 8 bases sitting between them. Germline values: CDR1 KGHSH, CDR2 LQKENI. CDR3 loop: CASSPILMNTGELFF. CDR3 nucleotide sequence: TGTGCCAGCTCACCAATACTCATGAACACCGGGGAGCTGTTTTTT. The full variable domain, rest sourced from reference TRBV18 and TRBJ2-2, is NAGVMQNPRHLVRRRGQEARLRCSPMKGHSHVYWYRQLPEEGLKFMVYLQKENIIDESGMPKERFSAEFPKEGPSILRIQQVVRGDSAAYFCASSPILMNTGELFFGEGSRLTVL.

V usage is TRBV5-1 and J usage is TRBJ1-2; a possible D gene is TRBD1 (6 bases). There are 16 residues in the CDR3. Germline loops: CDR1 SGHRS, CDR2 YFSETQ. The V end lost 4 bases, the J end lost 3 bases, and 19 bases lay between the germline ends. As DNA, the CDR3 is TGCGCCAGCAGCCTAGGGGGGGCGCAACGGGACTATGGCTACACCTTC. Translated, it gives CASSLGGAQRDYGYTF.

Notes on this clone: The same CDR3 can be traced to other DNA sequences in this sample. The V and J genes are TRBV19 and TRBJ1-1, with TRBD1 as a possible D gene (5 bases). Trimming took off 6 bases at V and 0 bases at J, with 11 bases between the two ends. This CDR3 comprises 14 residues. CDR1 and CDR2 from the germline V gene are LNHDA and SQIVND (reference sequence). DNA for the CDR3: TGTGCCAGTAGCCTAGGGACCGTGAACACTGAAGCTTTCTTT. Protein: CASSLGTVNTEAFF.

CDR3 in amino acids: CASSGTTGFGEKLFF. The CDR3 region has the DNA TGCGCCAGCAGCGGAACGACAGGGTTTGGGGAAAAACTGTTTTTT. The chain has TRBV5-1 and TRBJ1-4; 7 bases are a match to TRBD1. J was trimmed by 8 bases and V by 4 bases; bases with no gene match: 11. The CDR3 consists of 15 residues. Germline assignment: CDR1 SGHRS and CDR2 YFSETQ.

The chain joins TRBV6-6 to TRBJ2-1, with D possibly matching TRBD1 (5 bases). The CDR3 consists of 15 residues. V gave up 7 bases and J gave up 0 bases, with 13 bases separating them. CDR1 and CDR2 from the germline V gene are MNHNY and SVGAGI (reference sequence). DNA of the CDR3: TGTGCCAGCAAAGGGGCAGGCAGCTCCTACAATGAGCAGTTCTTC. As protein: CASKGAGSSYNEQFF.

The rearrangement uses TRBV28 and TRBJ2-5, with TRBD1 as a possible D gene (7 bases). This CDR3 is built from 13 residues. CDR1 is MDHEN, CDR2 SYDVKM, per germline. Trimming left V 8 bases short and J 1 base short, with 11 bases between. This chain's CDR3 is CASAQGGQETQYF. The DNA of the CDR3 is TGTGCCAGCGCCCAGGGGGGCCAAGAGACCCAGTACTTC. The entire variable domain, with the rest obtained from reference TRBV28 and TRBJ2-5, is as follows: DVKVTQSSRYLVKRTGEKVFLECVQDMDHENMFWYRQDPGLGLRLIYFSYDVKMKEKGDIPEGYSVSREKKERFSLILESASTNQTSMYLCASAQGGQETQYFGPGTRLLVL.

The V call is TRBV7-9, the J call TRBJ1-1; D not resolved. V was trimmed by 1 base and J by 7 bases, leaving 7 bases between them. Germline CDR1 is SEHNR and CDR2 is FQNEAQ (reference sequence). The length of the CDR3 is 12 residues. The CDR3 sequence: CASSLVSSEAFF. As DNA, the CDR3 is TGTGCCAGCAGCTTAGTATCCAGTGAAGCTTTCTTT.

With regard to this clone: This sample also contains other DNA sequences that code for the same CDR3. The chain carries TRBV4-1 and TRBJ2-7, with no clear D. Germline V gene data show CDR1 as MGHRA and CDR2 as YSYEKL. Trimming removed 1 base from V and 0 bases from J, with 7 bases in between. CDR3 length: 14 amino acids. CDR3 sequence (DNA): TGCGCCAGCAGCCAAGTGGGCAGCTCCTACGAGCAGTACTTC. Translated, it gives CASSQVGSSYEQYF.

The V call is TRBV19, the J call TRBJ2-6, with TRBD1 matching over 7 bases. The length of the CDR3 is 15 residues. V was clipped by 5 bases and J by 2 bases; unmatched bases: 3. The V gene's germline CDR1 is LNHDA and CDR2 SQIVND (reference sequence). The CDR3, as DNA: TGTGCCAGTAGTGCTGGGACAGCTGGGGCCAACGTCCTGACTTTC. It yields the protein CASSAGTAGANVLTF.

The chain carries TRBV4-1 and TRBJ1-2, with TRBD1 as a possible D gene (5 bases). CDR1 and CDR2 from the germline V gene are MGHRA and YSYEKL. The CDR3 extends over 16 amino acids. Trimming left V 0 bases short and J 4 bases short, with 15 bases between. DNA for the CDR3: TGCGCCAGCAGCCAAGAGGTAGGGGCAGGTTTCTATGGCTACACCTTC. This gives the protein CASSQEVGAGFYGYTF.

V and J are TRBV11-3 and TRBJ1-6; D uncertain. This CDR3 region has 17 residues. Between the trimmed V and J ends, which lost 3 bases and 0 bases, there was a span of 12 bases. Germline CDR1 reads SGHNT; CDR2 reads YENEEA. The CDR3 DNA reads TGTGCCAGCAGCTTTGCCACAGCGAGCTCCTATAATTCACCCCTCCACTTT. It encodes CASSFATASSYNSPLHF.

This chain joins TRBV5-6 and TRBJ2-3; unclear D gene. CDR3 length equals 14 residues. Between the trimmed V and J ends, which lost 4 bases and 3 bases, there was a span of 12 bases. Germline assignment: CDR1 SGHDT and CDR2 YYEEEE. The DNA of the CDR3 is TGTGCCAGCAGCCCAATGGACCTTACAGATACGCAGTATTTT. Translating gives CASSPMDLTDTQYF.

The rearrangement joins TRBV5-4 to TRBJ1-3, with D unresolved. CDR1 is SGHNT, CDR2 YYREEE, per germline (reference sequence). Trimming removed 0 bases from V and 3 bases from J, with 10 bases in between. CDR3 length equals 15 residues. CDR3 amino acids: CASSLGPLDGNTIYF. The CDR3, as DNA: TGTGCCAGCAGCTTGGGACCCCTAGATGGAAACACCATATATTTT.

V is TRBV19 and J is TRBJ1-2; D gene ambiguous. Germline V CDR1 and CDR2: LNHDA, SQIVND (reference sequence). The CDR3 runs to 13 residues. Trimming cost V 3 bases and J 4 bases, with 9 bases left between them. This chain's CDR3 is CASSIPGPYGYTF. The CDR3 DNA follows: TGTGCCAGTAGTATTCCAGGTCCCTATGGCTACACCTTC.